These 20 T cell receptor beta chains originate from one sample sequenced in a study of shared clonotypes between healthy human individuals (TCRdb year 2020). The library relied on the immunoSEQ multiplex PCR assay. In its TCRdb copy, this immuneACCESS table keeps in-frame sequences only and misses some clones. Where compared with another copy, unresolved V genes explain less than half of these, and the others have no known cause. The sample profile shows about 820,000 clones; 90% to 95% of them were found once. Together, the top ten hold 24% of the sample. CD8 naive samples were CD45RO-negative cells positively selected for CCR7, giving a CD45RA+CCR7+ population that excluded TemRA cells. The source material was naive CD8+ T cells sorted from blood. The cell subset or site label of this sample denotes: CD45RA+CCR7+. The receptor set was obtained from a man aged 25 to 40 in good health.

The chain carries TRBV7-9 and TRBJ2-5, with D possibly being TRBD1 (5 bases). With 1 base removed from V and 4 bases from J, the gap between germline ends came to 16 bases. Germline CDR1 and CDR2: SEHNR and FQNEAQ (reference sequence). The CDR3 runs to 16 residues. CDR3 sequence: CASSLDYGVQGETQYF. Here the CDR3 DNA reads TGTGCCAGCAGCTTAGATTATGGAGTCCAGGGAGAGACCCAGTACTTC.

In this sample, this clone turned up a few times. This specimen includes other DNA sequences encoding the same CDR3. The rearrangement links TRBV5-1 to TRBJ2-7; tentative D call: TRBD1 (5 bases). Trimming removed 0 bases at V and 3 bases at J, with 7 bases between. Germline CDR1 and CDR2: SGHRS and YFSETQ. The CDR3 extends over 13 amino acids. The CDR3 protein is CASSLEGRYEQYF. CDR3 nucleotide sequence: TGCGCCAGCAGCTTGGAGGGGCGCTACGAGCAGTACTTC. Full variable domain (remainder filled in from reference TRBV5-1 and TRBJ2-7): KAGVTQTPRYLIKTRGQQVTLSCSPISGHRSVSWYQQTPGQGLQFLFEYFSETQRNKGNFPGRFSGRQFSNSRSEMNVSTLELGDSALYLCASSLEGRYEQYFGPGTRLTVT.

V and J are TRBV2 and TRBJ2-5; D possibly uses TRBD1 or TRBD2 (5 bases each). Germline CDR1 is SNHLY and CDR2 is FYNNEI. V was shortened by 3 bases and J by 2 bases, with 10 bases between the two germline ends. The CDR3 runs 14 residues. CDR3 nucleotide sequence: TGTGCCAGCAGTGATTTCGGGACGCAAGAGACCCAGTACTTC. Its protein product is CASSDFGTQETQYF.

The gene calls are TRBV10-3 and TRBJ2-7, with TRBD1 matching over 8 bases. There are 16 residues in the CDR3. V lost 10 bases, J lost 6 bases, and 20 bases stayed unmatched. Germline lookup yields CDR1 ENHRY and CDR2 SYGVKD. CDR3 loop: CATRPTRTGMESEQYF. The CDR3 coding sequence is TGTGCCACCCGCCCCACCAGGACAGGGATGGAGAGCGAGCAGTACTTC.

V and J are TRBV7-9 and TRBJ2-7, with 7 positions matching TRBD1. Germline CDR1 reads SEHNR; CDR2 reads FQNEAQ (reference sequence). CDR3 length: 16 amino acids. V lost 4 bases to trimming and J lost 4 bases; unmatched junction nucleotides: 13. Written as DNA, the CDR3 is TGTGCCAGCAGCTCACGGACAGGTTACCCTATTTACGAGCAGTACTTC. Amino acid sequence: CASSSRTGYPIYEQYF.

The chain links TRBV11-2 to TRBJ2-4; D is unresolved. The germline gives CDR1 SGHAT, CDR2 FQNNGV. Trimming stripped 0 bases from V and 1 base from J, with 10 bases between. The CDR3 runs to 16 residues. The CDR3 is CASSLDWAEAKNIQYF. For the CDR3, the DNA is TGTGCCAGCAGCTTAGATTGGGCAGAGGCCAAAAACATTCAGTACTTC.

The V call is TRBV4-1, the J call TRBJ1-5; maybe TRBD1 (5 bases). With 0 bases removed from V and 5 bases from J, the gap between germline ends came to 11 bases. The CDR3 covers 15 residues. Per the germline V gene, CDR1 is MGHRA and CDR2 is YSYEKL. CDR3 coding DNA: TGCGCCAGCAGCCAAGAACGGACAAACTATCAGCCCCAGCATTTT. Translation gives CASSQERTNYQPQHF.

The chain combines TRBV4-2 with TRBJ2-1; the D is unclear. The V gene's germline CDR1 is LGHNA and CDR2 YNFKEQ. The CDR3 spans 13 residues. Trimming removed 1 base at V and 8 bases at J, with 9 bases between. CDR3 residues: CASSQGREDEQFF. The CDR3 nucleotides are TGTGCCAGCAGCCAAGGTAGAGAGGATGAGCAGTTCTTC.

The chain links TRBV4-1 to TRBJ2-5; the D gene could be TRBD1 or TRBD2 (5 bases each). Germline CDR1 reads MGHRA; CDR2 reads YSYEKL. The V end was cut by 4 bases, the J end by 2 bases, with 17 bases between. The CDR3 is 16 residues long. The CDR3 region has the DNA TGCGCCAGCAGCCGCACCTTGGGGGATTTTCAAGAGACCCAGTACTTC. It yields the protein CASSRTLGDFQETQYF.

The V call is TRBV28, the J call TRBJ2-1; 9 positions agree with TRBD1. The CDR3 runs 15 residues. Trimming cost V 6 bases and J 6 bases; bases outside gene matches: 9. The germline V gene encodes CDR1 MDHEN and CDR2 SYDVKM. CDR3 in DNA: TGTGCCAGCAGCGATCCGGGACAGGGAGTCAATGAGCAGTTCTTC. It encodes CASSDPGQGVNEQFF.

J is TRBJ2-3 and V is TRBV6-4; 11 bases agree with TRBD2. The CDR3 is 14 residues long. From germline, CDR1 is MRHNA and CDR2 SNTAGT. V shed 4 bases, J shed 5 bases, and the junction held 2 bases outside the gene matches. CDR3: CASSASGGIDTQYF. CDR3 bases: TGTGCCAGCAGTGCTAGCGGGGGGATAGATACGCAGTATTTT.

The rearrangement joins TRBV5-8 to TRBJ2-7, with D perhaps matching TRBD1 or TRBD2 (5 bases each). Germline CDR1 SGHTS, CDR2 YDEGEE. V was shortened by 4 bases and J by 4 bases, with 27 bases between the two germline ends. The length of the CDR3 is 18 residues. The CDR3 DNA sequence: TGTGCCAGCAGCAAGGAGTCCCGGGACCTGTACCCATGGTACGAGCAGTACTTC. As protein: CASSKESRDLYPWYEQYF.

The chain uses TRBV2 and TRBJ1-5; D uncertain. Deletions cut 4 bases from V and 0 bases from J, with 10 bases between. The CDR3 contains 15 residues. The germline V gene encodes CDR1 SNHLY and CDR2 FYNNEI. The CDR3 DNA is TGTGCCAGCAGTGCACAACCGGGTAGCAATCAGCCCCAGCATTTT. It specifies CASSAQPGSNQPQHF.

To note about this clone: This CDR3 is also generated by other DNA sequences in the sample. The V call is TRBV9, the J call TRBJ1-1, with a possible D match to TRBD1 (5 bases). Trimming shortened V by 2 bases and J by 0 bases, and 8 bases separated the two germline ends. Germline CDR1 SGDLS, CDR2 YYNGEE. This CDR3 has 14 amino acids. The CDR3 sequence is CASSVGGVNTEAFF. The CDR3, as DNA: TGTGCCAGCAGCGTGGGAGGGGTGAACACTGAAGCTTTCTTT. Using reference TRBV9 and TRBJ1-1 for the parts outside the CDR3, the full variable domain is DSGVTQTPKHLITATGQRVTLRCSPRSGDLSVYWYQQSLDQGLQFLIQYYNGEERAKGNILERFSAQQFPDLHSELNLSSLELGDSALYFCASSVGGVNTEAFFGQGTRLTVV.

On this clone: The same CDR3 also results from other DNA sequences found in this sample. V is TRBV27 and J is TRBJ2-7; D gene uncertain. Germline CDR1 is MNHEY and CDR2 is SMNVEV (reference sequence). This CDR3 comprises 13 residues. Trimming removed 3 bases from V and 0 bases from J, with 6 bases in between. The CDR3 protein is CASSFSPSYEQYF. For the CDR3, the DNA is TGTGCCAGCAGTTTTAGCCCCTCCTACGAGCAGTACTTC.

The chain has TRBV5-4 and TRBJ1-3, with D possibly matching TRBD1 (5 bases). Germline V gene sequence: CDR1 SGHNT, CDR2 YYREEE (reference sequence). V was clipped by 2 bases and J by 0 bases, with 12 bases between them. The CDR3 sequence is 16 residues long. The CDR3 region has the DNA TGTGCCAGCAGCTTCGGGACGGAGGACTCTGGAAACACCATATATTTT. Residues: CASSFGTEDSGNTIYF.

V and J are TRBV5-1 and TRBJ2-3; tentatively, D is TRBD1 or TRBD2 (5 bases each). The CDR3 length is 16 residues. Germline CDR1 and CDR2: SGHRS and YFSETQ. The V end was cut by 3 bases, the J end by 14 bases, with 28 bases between. CDR3 DNA: TGCGCCAGCAGCTCCCTCGAGGGACCCGAAGTCCGTCGCCGGTATTTT. Its translation is CASSSLEGPEVRRRYF.

The gene calls are TRBV5-8 and TRBJ1-1; maybe TRBD1 (5 bases). From germline, CDR1 is SGHTS and CDR2 YDEGEE. The CDR3 contains 15 residues. V was pared by 0 bases and J by 4 bases, with 13 bases between. This CDR3 is CASSLVTTTGTEAFF. Written as DNA, the CDR3 is TGTGCCAGCAGCTTGGTCACAACCACAGGCACTGAAGCTTTCTTT.

The gene calls are TRBV19 and TRBJ2-7, with D possibly being TRBD1 (6 bases). This CDR3 is built from 13 residues. The V end lost 4 bases, the J end lost 4 bases, and 11 bases lay between the germline ends. The V gene's germline CDR1 is LNHDA and CDR2 SQIVND (reference sequence). The CDR3 here is CASSTTGFYEQYF. The CDR3 DNA is TGTGCCAGTAGTACTACAGGGTTTTACGAGCAGTACTTC.

The chain carries TRBV27 and TRBJ2-5, with D maybe TRBD1 (6 bases). This CDR3 comprises 16 residues. V was cut by 3 bases and J by 4 bases, with 18 bases left in between. Germline CDR1 and CDR2: MNHEY and SMNVEV (reference sequence). CDR3 region: CASSLGASAVLETQYF. The CDR3 nucleotides are TGTGCCAGCAGTTTGGGGGCAAGCGCGGTGTTAGAGACCCAGTACTTC.